Below are 2 T cell receptor beta chains sequenced from a single sample in a study of blood T cell repertoires in COVID-19. TCRdb keeps only in-frame clones here, not all; method: immunoSEQ multiplex PCR. Among roughly 130,000 clones listed, 86% were seen once. Sequenced input: PBMCs or T cells enriched from blood (not recorded which). The receptors stem from a woman aged 50 to 65 who had recovered from COVID-19.

This chain uses TRBV27 with TRBJ1-6; TRBD1 agrees at 7 bases. Germline V gene sequence: CDR1 MNHEY, CDR2 SMNVEV (reference sequence). With V trimmed by 6 bases and J by 9 bases, 8 bases remained unmatched. This CDR3 has 14 amino acids. In nucleotides, the CDR3 is TGTGCCAGCAGGTCGACAGGGAATGCTTCACCCCTCCACTTT. Protein sequence: CASRSTGNASPLHF.

V and J are TRBV29-1 and TRBJ1-1; maybe TRBD1 (6 bases). The germline gives CDR1 SQVTM, CDR2 ANQGSEA. The CDR3 extends over 14 amino acids. The V gene lost 8 bases and the J gene lost 4 bases, with 20 bases spanning the gap. The CDR3 is CSPLKGVLGTEAFF. The CDR3 bases are TGCAGCCCCCTAAAGGGGGTTTTGGGCACTGAAGCTTTCTTT.